This TCR beta chain appears in the sequencing data of a study of CD8 T cells in Susac syndrome. About the research overall: Patients with Susac syndrome were, at the time of blood collection, therapy-naive, maintained on corticosteroids, or maintained on intravenous immunoglobulin alone.

Trimming cost V 8 bases and J 4 bases; bases outside gene matches: 9. The CDR3 runs 15 residues. From germline, CDR1 is SGHTA and CDR2 FQGNSA. The diagnostic criteria were recently defined, and patients with Susac syndrome met them for definite or probable disease. TEMRA cells underwent FACS enrichment and CD8+ and CD4+ T cells underwent negative isolation. Random hexamers were used to reverse transcribe about 0.45 to 1 ug of RNA. An immunoSEQ multiplex PCR amplified TCR beta CDR3 over 54 Vbeta and 13 Jbeta. TCRdb re-derived calls from the immunoSEQ multiplex PCR reads in MiXCR, one entry per CDR3 protein. The sample lists about 200,000 distinct CDR3 sequences, around 90% occurring once.

The rearrangement uses TRBV7-2 and TRBJ2-2; 8 bases are shared with TRBD1. Sequencing was carried out using CD4+ T cells from PBMCs. The sequence derives from a human donor with Susac syndrome. The CDR3 coding sequence is TGTGCCAGCGGAACAGACAGGGGTGCCACCGGGGAGCTGTTTTTT. This encodes CASGTDRGATGELFF.